This TCR beta chain was identified in a study of blood T cell repertoires in COVID-19. At the level of the study: Italy, Spain and the United States were the sources of the convalescent and acute COVID-19 samples. T cells, B-cell-depleted T cells, or PBMCs provided the cDNA or gDNA that served as material.

In the authors' methods: Amplification of reference gene primers provided the estimated nucleated cell counts. Sequenced by immunoSEQ multiplex PCR; TCRdb stores in-frame clones only, minus some. From that table come the V and J calls and clone size; the DNA was used to work out D and trimming. The data contain roughly 120,000 clones, approximately 70% of them singletons. This clone was seen a few times. V was clipped by 6 bases and J by 10 bases; unmatched bases: 8. The V gene's germline CDR1 is LGHNT and CDR2 FRNRAP. The CDR3 loop spans 14 amino acids. This clonotype originated in an older woman with acute or convalescent COVID-19. This chain joins TRBV12-5 and TRBJ1-6; 8 nucleotides match TRBD1. Sequenced input: peripheral blood. Here the CDR3 DNA reads TGTGCTAGTGGCAATGGACAGGGAATCTCACCCCTCCACTTT. Its translation: CASGNGQGISPLHF.